Listed below are T cell receptor beta chains from one sample, sequenced in a study of PD-1 blockade in classical Hodgkin lymphoma. TCRdb keeps only in-frame clones here, not all; method: immunoSEQ multiplex PCR. The sample includes about 22,000 clones, roughly nine tenths of them seen just once. The specimen was CD4+ T cells from blood. These receptor sequences come from a human donor with classical Hodgkin lymphoma. Both conserved end residues are part of each CDR3. D genes are given only for firm matches. Size tells how often a clone was seen (once, few, many) or the class of an expanded clone, and some rows leave it out.

V	size	J	D	DNA	CDR3
TRBV7-6	.	TRBJ1-1	TRBD1	TGTGCCAGCAGCTTATCAGCAGGGGGGGAAGCTTTCTTT	CASSLSAGGEAFF
TRBV6-5	.	TRBJ2-1	.	TGTGCCAGCAGACGAGGGAGGAGTAACAATGAGCAGTTCTTC	CASRRGRSNNEQFF
TRBV5-8	.	TRBJ1-1	TRBD1	TGTGCCAGCAGCTACAGGGGGCCTAACACTGAAGCTTTCTTT	CASSYRGPNTEAFF
TRBV30	once	TRBJ1-2	TRBD1	TGTGCCTCAGCAGGGGGGGGCTACACCTTC	CASAGGGYTF
TRBV30	.	TRBJ2-6	.	TGTGCCTGGGGGAGAGGGGCCAACGTCCTGACTTTC	CAWGRGANVLTF
TRBV29-1	.	TRBJ1-5	.	TGCAGCGTTGGAGGTGCGGGCAATCAGCCCCAGCATTTT	CSVGGAGNQPQHF
TRBV30	.	TRBJ2-7	TRBD1	TGTGCCTGGAGTCCCCCGGGACAGAGCTACGAGCAGTACTTC	CAWSPPGQSYEQYF
TRBV28	.	TRBJ2-7	TRBD2	TGTGCCAGCAGTTACAAGCGGGGGCGTTTCTACGAGCAGTACTTC	CASSYKRGRFYEQYF
TRBV9	.	TRBJ2-7	TRBD2	TGTGCCAGCAGCGATCTCCGAAGCGGGGGACCGGGCGAGCAGTACTTC	CASSDLRSGGPGEQYF
TRBV4-2	.	TRBJ2-1	TRBD2	TGTGCCAGCAGCCCAGGTACAGGGGGGACTAGCGGGGGGCACTACAATGAGCAGTTCTTC	CASSPGTGGTSGGHYNEQFF
TRBV6-6	.	TRBJ2-2	.	TGTGCCACCATAAAAAGGCAGGTACAGAACACCGGGGAGCTGTTTTTT	CATIKRQVQNTGELFF
TRBV4-1	.	TRBJ2-5	TRBD2	TGCGCCAGCAGCCAAGAAGGCTCGGGACTAGCGGTTCAAGAGACCCAGTACTTC	CASSQEGSGLAVQETQYF
TRBV5-4	once	TRBJ2-1	.	TGTGCCAGCAGCTTGGCTGGGGGGTTCAATGAGCAGTTCTTC	CASSLAGGFNEQFF
TRBV28	.	TRBJ1-4	.	TGTGCCAGCAGGACCGCCGGGGAAAAACTGTTTTTT	CASRTAGEKLFF
TRBV9	.	TRBJ1-2	.	TGTGCCAGCAGCGTAGCTGGGTTTGCTGTTTATGGCTACACCTTC	CASSVAGFAVYGYTF
TRBV27	.	TRBJ2-3	.	TGTGCCAGCAGTTTCGGCCTTTACACAGATACGCAGTATTTT	CASSFGLYTDTQYF
TRBV7-8	.	TRBJ2-7	.	TGTGCCAGCAGCTTAGAGGTCGGCTCTTACTACGAGCAGTACTTC	CASSLEVGSYYEQYF
TRBV19	.	TRBJ1-1	.	TGTGCCAGTAGTATTTCCCGAAATGAAGCTTTCTTT	CASSISRNEAFF
TRBV5-1	.	TRBJ2-7	TRBD1	TGCGCCAGCAGCTTGGGCCTCGGACAGGGCTCCTACGAGCAGTACTTC	CASSLGLGQGSYEQYF
TRBV10-1	few	TRBJ2-7	.	TGCGCCAGCAGTGAGTCGGGGGCCCTCCTCCCCTACGAGCAGTACTTC	CASSESGALLPYEQYF
TRBV6-4	.	TRBJ2-1	.	TGTGCCAGCACTATTCCGGGCCTCAACAATGAGCAGTTCTTC	CASTIPGLNNEQFF
TRBV9	.	TRBJ1-4	TRBD1	TGTGCCAGCAGTACTACGGGGGGACAGTATAATGAAAAACTGTTTTTT	CASSTTGGQYNEKLFF
TRBV5-1	few	TRBJ1-6	TRBD1	TGCGCCAGCAGCTCTCAGCCTACAGGGGCTTCACCCCTCCACTTT	CASSSQPTGASPLHF
TRBV20-1	.	TRBJ2-7	TRBD1	TGCAGTGCGAGACAGGGCTACGAGCAGTACTTC	CSARQGYEQYF
TRBV2	once	TRBJ2-3	.	TGTGCCAGCAGCCCTGGGACTCTCACAGATACGCAGTATTTT	CASSPGTLTDTQYF
TRBV10-2	.	TRBJ1-2	.	TGCGCCAGCTCGGACGCCAATGGCTACACCTTC	CASSDANGYTF
TRBV9	.	TRBJ1-2	.	TGTGCCAGCAGCATGACGACAGACAACTATGGCTACACCTTC	CASSMTTDNYGYTF
TRBV5-1	.	TRBJ2-7	.	TGCGCCAGCAGCTTGGTTGGGCAGGGAGGCTACTACGAGCAGTACTTC	CASSLVGQGGYYEQYF
TRBV5-6	.	TRBJ2-7	TRBD2	TGTGCCAGCAGCTCGACTAGCGGGACTTGGTACGAGCAGTACTTC	CASSSTSGTWYEQYF
TRBV19	.	TRBJ1-3	TRBD1	TGTGCCAGTAGTATGGGGACAGTAAGAAACACCATATATTTT	CASSMGTVRNTIYF
TRBV19	once	TRBJ1-2	.	TGTGCCAGTAGTATAGTTGGCGTCGGGTCCCTTAACTATGGCTACACCTTC	CASSIVGVGSLNYGYTF
TRBV7-6	.	TRBJ2-5	TRBD2	TGTGCCAGCAGCCTAGCGGAAATCGGGACCCAGTACTTC	CASSLAEIGTQYF
TRBV30	.	TRBJ1-4	.	TGTGCCTGGAGTGTATTAGGGTCCTACGGCCTTGAGAAACTGTTTTTT	CAWSVLGSYGLEKLFF
TRBV19	.	TRBJ1-5	.	TGTGCCAGTAGTATAGCCAGGCCGGGTAGGGGCAATCAGCCCCAGCATTTT	CASSIARPGRGNQPQHF
TRBV20-1	.	TRBJ2-5	.	TGCAGTGTGGGCGAAACCCAGTACTTC	CSVGETQYF
TRBV2	once	TRBJ2-7	.	TGTGCCAGCAACGGACAGCCGAGCCTCGAGCAGTACTTC	CASNGQPSLEQYF
TRBV7-9	.	TRBJ2-1	TRBD2	TGTGCCAGCAGCCGCGGCGGGGGGATCCCACCCCTTTACAATGAGCAGTTCTTC	CASSRGGGIPPLYNEQFF
TRBV7-9	once	TRBJ1-1	.	TGTGCCAGCAGCTTAGCGGGCGGGAACACTGAAGCTTTCTTT	CASSLAGGNTEAFF
TRBV7-8	.	TRBJ2-7	TRBD1	TGTGCCAGCAGCCCAAGGGGACAGACCTACGAGCAGTACTTC	CASSPRGQTYEQYF
TRBV12-5	.	TRBJ2-2	TRBD2	TGTGCTAGTGGTTTTCGCGGGAGGGCGGGGACCGGGGAGCTGTTTTTT	CASGFRGRAGTGELFF
TRBV14	.	TRBJ2-3	.	TGTGCCAGCAGCCAATTTCTCCCCAATTCAGGTCCTAAGCAGTATTTT	CASSQFLPNSGPKQYF
TRBV27	.	TRBJ1-1	.	TGTGCCAGCAGTTTAAGGCGCTTGGGGAACACTGAAGCTTTCTTT	CASSLRRLGNTEAFF
TRBV18	few	TRBJ2-5	.	TGTGCCAGCTCACCGATGGACGGAGAGACCCAGTACTTC	CASSPMDGETQYF
TRBV19	.	TRBJ1-5	.	TGTGCCAGTACCCCACCCGGAGCTTATCAGCCCCAGCATTTT	CASTPPGAYQPQHF
TRBV11-1	.	TRBJ1-1	.	TGTGCCAGCAGCTTTGCAGGAAACACTGAAGCTTTCTTT	CASSFAGNTEAFF
TRBV18	.	TRBJ1-5	TRBD1	TGTGCCAGCTCACTCCGGGGGACAGCTTGGCAGCCCCAGCATTTT	CASSLRGTAWQPQHF
TRBV29-1	.	TRBJ2-7	.	TGCAGCGCCGCAAAGTCCTACGAGCAGTACTTC	CSAAKSYEQYF
TRBV9	.	TRBJ2-3	.	TGTGCCAGCAGCGTCGGCCCCGGTGAGGGCGGCACAGATACGCAGTATTTT	CASSVGPGEGGTDTQYF
TRBV18	once	TRBJ2-1	TRBD1	TGTGCCAGCTCACCGACCCGGACAGGGGGTGAAGAGCAGTTCTTC	CASSPTRTGGEEQFF
TRBV5-6	.	TRBJ2-1	TRBD1	TGTGCCAGCAGCCCTCCCGGACAGGGGGCTTGGGAGCAGTTCTTC	CASSPPGQGAWEQFF
TRBV7-9	.	TRBJ1-1	.	TGTGCCAGCAGCTTTGCAGGAAACACTGAAGCTTTCTTT	CASSFAGNTEAFF
TRBV6-1	.	TRBJ2-5	.	TGTGCCAGTCTAAGGAGGGGGGAGACCCAGTACTTC	CASLRRGETQYF
TRBV4-2	.	TRBJ2-3	TRBD1	TGTGCCAGCAGCCAAGACGGGACAGCAAGCACAGATACGCAGTATTTT	CASSQDGTASTDTQYF
TRBV7-2	.	TRBJ2-4	TRBD2	TGTGCCAGCAGCTTAGTTTCAGCGGGAGGAGGAAACATTCAGTACTTC	CASSLVSAGGGNIQYF
TRBV10-3	.	TRBJ1-1	.	TGTGCCATCAGTGGCGGACAGATCCCCAATGAAGCTTTCTTT	CAISGGQIPNEAFF
TRBV2	.	TRBJ2-5	.	TGTGCCAGCAGTGCGGTGGAGACCCAGTACTTC	CASSAVETQYF
TRBV19	.	TRBJ2-7	.	TGTGCCAGTAGTATAGGCCGCGGCAGTACCTACGAGCAGTACTTC	CASSIGRGSTYEQYF
TRBV5-4	.	TRBJ2-7	TRBD2	TGTGCCAGCAGCTTGGCTAGCGGGAGGCACGAGCAGTACTTC	CASSLASGRHEQYF